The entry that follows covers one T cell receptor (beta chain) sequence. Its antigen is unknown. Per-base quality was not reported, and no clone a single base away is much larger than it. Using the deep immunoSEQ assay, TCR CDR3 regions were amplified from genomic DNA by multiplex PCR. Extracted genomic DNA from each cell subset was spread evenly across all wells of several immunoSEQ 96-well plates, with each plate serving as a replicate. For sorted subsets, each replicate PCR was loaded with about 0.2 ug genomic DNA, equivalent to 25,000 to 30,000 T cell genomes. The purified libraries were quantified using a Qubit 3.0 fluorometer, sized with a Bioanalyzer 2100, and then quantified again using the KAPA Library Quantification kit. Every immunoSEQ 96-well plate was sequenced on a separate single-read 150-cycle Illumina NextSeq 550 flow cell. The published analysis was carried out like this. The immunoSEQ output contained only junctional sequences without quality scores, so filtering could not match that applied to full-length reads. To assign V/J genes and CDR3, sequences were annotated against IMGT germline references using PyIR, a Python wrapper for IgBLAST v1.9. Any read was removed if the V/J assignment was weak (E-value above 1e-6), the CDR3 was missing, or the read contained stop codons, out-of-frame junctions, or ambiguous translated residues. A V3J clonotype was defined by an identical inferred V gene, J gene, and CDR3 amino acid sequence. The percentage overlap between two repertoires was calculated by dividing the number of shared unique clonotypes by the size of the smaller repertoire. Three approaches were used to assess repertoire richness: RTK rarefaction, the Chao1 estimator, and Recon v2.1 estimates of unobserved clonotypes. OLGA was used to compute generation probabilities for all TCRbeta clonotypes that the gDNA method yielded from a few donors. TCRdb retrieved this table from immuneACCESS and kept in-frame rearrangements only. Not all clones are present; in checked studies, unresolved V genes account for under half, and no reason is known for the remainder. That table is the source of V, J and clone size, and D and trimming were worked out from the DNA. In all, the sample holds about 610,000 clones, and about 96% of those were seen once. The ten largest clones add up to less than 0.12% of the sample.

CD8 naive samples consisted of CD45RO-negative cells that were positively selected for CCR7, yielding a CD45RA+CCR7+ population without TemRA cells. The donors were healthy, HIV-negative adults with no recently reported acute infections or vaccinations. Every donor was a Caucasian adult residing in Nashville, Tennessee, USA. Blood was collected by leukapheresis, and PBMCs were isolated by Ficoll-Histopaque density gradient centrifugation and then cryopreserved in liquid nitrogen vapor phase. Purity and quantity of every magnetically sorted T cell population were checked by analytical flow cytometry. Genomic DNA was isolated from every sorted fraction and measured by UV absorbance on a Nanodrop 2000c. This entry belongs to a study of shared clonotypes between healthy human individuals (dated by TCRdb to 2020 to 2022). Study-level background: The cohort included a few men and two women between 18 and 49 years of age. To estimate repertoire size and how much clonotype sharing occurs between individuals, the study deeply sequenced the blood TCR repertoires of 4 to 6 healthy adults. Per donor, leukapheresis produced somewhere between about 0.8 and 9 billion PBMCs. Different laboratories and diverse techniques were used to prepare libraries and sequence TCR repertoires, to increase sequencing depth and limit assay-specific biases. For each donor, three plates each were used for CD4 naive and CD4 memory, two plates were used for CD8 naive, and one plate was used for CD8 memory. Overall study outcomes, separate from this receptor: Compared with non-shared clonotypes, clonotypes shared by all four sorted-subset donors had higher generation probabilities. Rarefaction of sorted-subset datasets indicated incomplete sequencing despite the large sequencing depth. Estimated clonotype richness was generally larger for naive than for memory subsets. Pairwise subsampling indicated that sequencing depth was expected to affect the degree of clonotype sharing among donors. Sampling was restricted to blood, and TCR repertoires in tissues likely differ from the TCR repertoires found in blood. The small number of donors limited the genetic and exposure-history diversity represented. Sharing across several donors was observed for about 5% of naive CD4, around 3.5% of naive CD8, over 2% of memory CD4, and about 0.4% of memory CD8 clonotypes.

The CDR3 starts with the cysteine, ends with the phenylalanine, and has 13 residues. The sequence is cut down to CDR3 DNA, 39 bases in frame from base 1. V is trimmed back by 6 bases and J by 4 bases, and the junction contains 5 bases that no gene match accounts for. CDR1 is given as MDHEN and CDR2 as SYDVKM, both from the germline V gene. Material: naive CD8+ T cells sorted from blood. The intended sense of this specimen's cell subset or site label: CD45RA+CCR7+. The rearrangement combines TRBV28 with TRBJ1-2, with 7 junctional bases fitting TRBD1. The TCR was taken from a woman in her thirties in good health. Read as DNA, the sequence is TGTGCCAGCAGGGGCAGGGGGACCTATGGCTACACCTTC. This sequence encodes CASRGRGTYGYTF.